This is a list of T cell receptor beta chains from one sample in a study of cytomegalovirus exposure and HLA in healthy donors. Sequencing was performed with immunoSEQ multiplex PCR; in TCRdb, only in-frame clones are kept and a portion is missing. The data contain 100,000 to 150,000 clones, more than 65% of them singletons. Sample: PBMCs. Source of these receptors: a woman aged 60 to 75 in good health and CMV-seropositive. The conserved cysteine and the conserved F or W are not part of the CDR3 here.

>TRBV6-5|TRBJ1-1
ASSYSPGADTEAF
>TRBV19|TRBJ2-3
ASSPRFSGSADTQY
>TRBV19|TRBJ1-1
ASSTRDSMNTEAF
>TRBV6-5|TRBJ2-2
ASSSPGTGNTGELF
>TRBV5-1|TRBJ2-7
ASKLLGQGTYEQY
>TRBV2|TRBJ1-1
ASRDLRDRANTEAF
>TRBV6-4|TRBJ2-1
ASSESGTVLHEQF
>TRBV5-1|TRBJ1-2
ASSLASDSHYGYT
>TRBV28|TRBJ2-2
ASSKGGVNTGELF
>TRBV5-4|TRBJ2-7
ASSQTGASSYEQY
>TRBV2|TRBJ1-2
ASSENGRGGYGYT
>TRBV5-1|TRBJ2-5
ASSLGPKETQY
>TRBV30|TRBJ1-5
AWSGGPGTEYQPQH
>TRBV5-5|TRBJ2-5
ASSLIVRQGETQY
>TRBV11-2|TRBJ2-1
ASSSGLPSYNEQF
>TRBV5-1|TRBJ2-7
ASSLRAGGLSEQY
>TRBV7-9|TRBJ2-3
ASSLGLTGSTDTQY
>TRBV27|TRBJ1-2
ASSPKGQGVYGYT
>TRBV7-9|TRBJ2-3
ASSLWDRGTDTQY
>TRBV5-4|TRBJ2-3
ASSLEAGTDTQY
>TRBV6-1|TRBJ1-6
ASSETRNNSPLH
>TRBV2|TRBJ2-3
ASSGQGVDTQY
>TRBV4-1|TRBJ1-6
ASSQEIAGTGVRSPLH
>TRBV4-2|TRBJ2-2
ASSQAGTAVELF
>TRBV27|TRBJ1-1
ASSLLHSNTEAF
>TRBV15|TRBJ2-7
ATSSGTSGRNEQY
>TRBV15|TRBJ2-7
ATSREAGPREQY
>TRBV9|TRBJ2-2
ASSVAVGARTGELF
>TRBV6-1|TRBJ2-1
ASSTGTSGTNEQF
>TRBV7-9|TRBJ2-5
ASTPSGGSVGETQY
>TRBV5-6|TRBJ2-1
ASSLDVRDYNEQF
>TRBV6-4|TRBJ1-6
ASNKTGTGRSPLH
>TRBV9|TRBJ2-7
ASSVGDRPTLGEQY
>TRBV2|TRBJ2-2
ATSTGGAGTGELF
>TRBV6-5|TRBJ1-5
ASSRTGLHQPQH
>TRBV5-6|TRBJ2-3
ASSLAAGVADTQY
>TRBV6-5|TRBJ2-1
ASSLRGNEQF
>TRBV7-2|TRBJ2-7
ASSLGRYEQY
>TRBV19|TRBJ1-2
ASSTNYGYT
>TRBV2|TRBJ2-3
ASSRGWIATDTQY
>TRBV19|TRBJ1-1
ASSIRPPGGEAF
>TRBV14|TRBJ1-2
ASSLREGGNYGYT
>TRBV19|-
ASRPRGTTYEQY
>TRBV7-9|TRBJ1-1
ASSELGGTEAF
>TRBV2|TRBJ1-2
ASRGLVYGYT
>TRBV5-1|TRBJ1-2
ASSFWANYGYT
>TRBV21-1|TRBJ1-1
ASSKALFFTEAF
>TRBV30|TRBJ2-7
AWSPGTGAYEQY
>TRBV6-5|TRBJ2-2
ASQYNRGLLGELF